Shown below are 2 T cell receptor beta chains from a single sample sequenced in a study of cytomegalovirus exposure and HLA in healthy donors. The study ran its PCR with 60 Vbeta and 13 Jbeta primers. Only in-frame clones appear in the TCRdb table, and some are missing; sequencing was by immunoSEQ multiplex PCR. The profile shows roughly 61,000 clones, roughly 90% of them singletons. The sequenced sample consisted of PBMCs. The receptors stem from a man aged 30 to 39 in good health and CMV-seropositive.

The rearrangement uses TRBV11-3 and TRBJ2-7, with D maybe TRBD2 (5 bases). CDR3 length equals 13 residues. V lost 5 bases to trimming and J lost 5 bases, with 13 bases between them. The germline V gene has CDR1 SGHNT and CDR2 YENEEA. CDR3 in DNA: TGTGCCAGCAGCAGCGAGGGATCGGACGAGCAGTACTTC. It specifies CASSSEGSDEQYF.

V is TRBV7-2 and J is TRBJ2-1, with 7 bases aligning to TRBD2. The germline CDR1 and CDR2 sequences are SGHTA and FQGNSA. The CDR3 loop spans 16 amino acids. Trimming cost V 1 base and J 7 bases; bases outside gene matches: 10. The CDR3 sequence is CASSLVGGRSGNEQFF. The CDR3 nucleotides are TGTGCCAGCAGCTTAGTGGGCGGGAGATCGGGGAATGAGCAGTTCTTC. Together with reference TRBV7-2 and TRBJ2-1, the CDR3 gives the full variable domain: GAGVSQSPSNKVTEKGKDVELRCDPISGHTALYWYRQSLGQGLEFLIYFQGNSAPDKSGLPSDRFSAERTGGSVSTLTIQRTQQEDSAVYLCASSLVGGRSGNEQFFGPGTRLTVL.